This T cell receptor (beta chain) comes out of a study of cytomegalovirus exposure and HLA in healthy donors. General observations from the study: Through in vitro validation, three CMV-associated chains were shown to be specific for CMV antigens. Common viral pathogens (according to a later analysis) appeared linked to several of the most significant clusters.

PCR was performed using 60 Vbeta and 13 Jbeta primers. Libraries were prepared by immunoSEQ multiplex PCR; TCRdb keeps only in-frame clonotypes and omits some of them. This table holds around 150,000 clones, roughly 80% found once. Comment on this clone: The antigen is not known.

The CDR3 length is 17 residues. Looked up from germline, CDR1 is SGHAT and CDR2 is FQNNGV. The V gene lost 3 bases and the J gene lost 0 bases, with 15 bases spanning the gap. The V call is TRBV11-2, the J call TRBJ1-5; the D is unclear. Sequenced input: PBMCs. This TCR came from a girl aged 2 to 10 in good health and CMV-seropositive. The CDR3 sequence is CASSFGRGGNSNQPQHF. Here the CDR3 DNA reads TGTGCCAGCAGCTTTGGCCGGGGTGGGAATAGCAATCAGCCCCAGCATTTT.